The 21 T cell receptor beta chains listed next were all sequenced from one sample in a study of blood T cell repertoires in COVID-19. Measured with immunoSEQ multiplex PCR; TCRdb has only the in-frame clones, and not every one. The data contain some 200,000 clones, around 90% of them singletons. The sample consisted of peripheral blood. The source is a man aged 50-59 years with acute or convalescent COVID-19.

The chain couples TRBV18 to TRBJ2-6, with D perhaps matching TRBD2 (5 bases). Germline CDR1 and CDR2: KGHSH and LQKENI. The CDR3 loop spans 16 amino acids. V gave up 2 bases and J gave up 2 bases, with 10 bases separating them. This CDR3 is CASSPVRGTGANVLTF. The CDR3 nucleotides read TGTGCCAGCTCACCAGTCCGGGGAACTGGGGCCAACGTCCTGACTTTC. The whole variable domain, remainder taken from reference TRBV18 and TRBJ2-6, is NAGVMQNPRHLVRRRGQEARLRCSPMKGHSHVYWYRQLPEEGLKFMVYLQKENIIDESGMPKERFSAEFPKEGPSILRIQQVVRGDSAAYFCASSPVRGTGANVLTFGAGSRLTVL.

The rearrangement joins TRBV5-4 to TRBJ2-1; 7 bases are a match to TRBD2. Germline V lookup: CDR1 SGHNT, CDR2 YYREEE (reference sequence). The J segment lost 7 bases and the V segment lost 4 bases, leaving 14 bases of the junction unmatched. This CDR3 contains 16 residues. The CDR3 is CASSPRGGGVGNEQFF. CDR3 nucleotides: TGTGCCAGCAGCCCCCGTGGGGGGGGAGTGGGGAATGAGCAGTTCTTC.

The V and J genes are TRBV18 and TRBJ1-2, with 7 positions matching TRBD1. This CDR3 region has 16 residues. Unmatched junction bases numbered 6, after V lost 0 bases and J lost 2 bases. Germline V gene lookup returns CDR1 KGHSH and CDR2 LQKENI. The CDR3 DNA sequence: TGTGCCAGCTCACCACCGAACAGGGGAGACAACTATGGCTACACCTTC. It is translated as CASSPPNRGDNYGYTF.

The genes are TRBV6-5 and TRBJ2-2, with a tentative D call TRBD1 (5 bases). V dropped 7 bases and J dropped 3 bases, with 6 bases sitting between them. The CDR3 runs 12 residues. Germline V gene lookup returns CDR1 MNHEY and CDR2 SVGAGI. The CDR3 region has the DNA TGTGCCAGCAAGGGGCACACCGGGGAGCTGTTTTTT. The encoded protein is CASKGHTGELFF.

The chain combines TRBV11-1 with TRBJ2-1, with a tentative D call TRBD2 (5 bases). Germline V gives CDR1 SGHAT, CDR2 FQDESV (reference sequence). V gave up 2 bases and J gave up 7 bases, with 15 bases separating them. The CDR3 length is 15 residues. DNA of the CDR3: TGTGCCAGCAGCTTAATTTTGAGGGAAGGGAATGAGCAGTTCTTC. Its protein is CASSLILREGNEQFF.

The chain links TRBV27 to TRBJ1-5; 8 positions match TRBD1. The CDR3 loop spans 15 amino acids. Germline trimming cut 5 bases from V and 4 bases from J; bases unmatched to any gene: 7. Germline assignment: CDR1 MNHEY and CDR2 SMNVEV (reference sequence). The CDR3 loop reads CASSLQGAMNQPQHF. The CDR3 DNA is TGTGCCAGCAGTCTCCAGGGGGCCATGAATCAGCCCCAGCATTTT.

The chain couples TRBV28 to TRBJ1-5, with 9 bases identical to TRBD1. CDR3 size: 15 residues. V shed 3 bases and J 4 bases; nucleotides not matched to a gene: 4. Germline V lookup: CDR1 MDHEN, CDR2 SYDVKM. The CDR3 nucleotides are TGTGCCAGCAGTTTCTGGGACAGGGAAAATCAGCCCCAGCATTTT. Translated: CASSFWDRENQPQHF.

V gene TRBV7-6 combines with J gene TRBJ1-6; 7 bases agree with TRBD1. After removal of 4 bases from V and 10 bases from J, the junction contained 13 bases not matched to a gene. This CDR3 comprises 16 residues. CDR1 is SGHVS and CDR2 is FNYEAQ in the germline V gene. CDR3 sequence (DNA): TGTGCCAGCAGCTCGCGATACAGGGGCCGCGGATCACCCCTCCACTTT. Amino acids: CASSSRYRGRGSPLHF. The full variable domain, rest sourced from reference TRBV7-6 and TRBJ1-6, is GAGVSQSPRYKVTKRGQDVALRCDPISGHVSLYWYRQALGQGPEFLTYFNYEAQQDKSGLPNDRFSAERPEGSISTLTIQRTEQRDSAMYRCASSSRYRGRGSPLHFGNGTRLTVT.

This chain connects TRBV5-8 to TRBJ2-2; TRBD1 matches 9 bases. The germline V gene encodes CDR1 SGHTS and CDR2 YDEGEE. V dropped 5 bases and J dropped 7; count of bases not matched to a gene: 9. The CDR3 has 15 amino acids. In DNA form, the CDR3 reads TGTGCCAGCAGACCTTACAGGGGGCAGGTCGGGGAGCTGTTTTTT. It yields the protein CASRPYRGQVGELFF.

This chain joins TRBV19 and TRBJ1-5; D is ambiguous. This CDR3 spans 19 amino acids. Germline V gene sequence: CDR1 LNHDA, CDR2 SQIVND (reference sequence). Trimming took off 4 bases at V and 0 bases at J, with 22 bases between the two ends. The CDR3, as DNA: TGTGCCAGTAGTACGACAAAAGGCGGCGGACTTTATAGCAATCAGCCCCAGCATTTT. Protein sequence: CASSTTKGGGLYSNQPQHF.

The CDR3 sequence: CASSQLAGGMETQYF. The CDR3 nucleotides read TGTGCCAGCAGCCAACTAGCGGGAGGGATGGAGACCCAGTACTTC. This chain links TRBV3-1 (or the pseudogene TRBV3-2) with TRBJ2-5; TRBD2 agrees at 12 bases. V was pared by 2 bases and J by 5 bases, with 3 bases of the junction left unmatched. The CDR3 spans 15 residues. Germline V gene data show CDR1 as LGHDT and CDR2 as YNNKEL (reference sequence).

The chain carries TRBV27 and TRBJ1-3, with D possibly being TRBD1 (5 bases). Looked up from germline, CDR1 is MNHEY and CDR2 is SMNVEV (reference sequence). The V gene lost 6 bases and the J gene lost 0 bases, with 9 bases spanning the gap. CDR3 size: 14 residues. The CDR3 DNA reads TGTGCCAGCAGGGCCGGGGGCTCTGGAAACACCATATATTTT. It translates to CASRAGGSGNTIYF.

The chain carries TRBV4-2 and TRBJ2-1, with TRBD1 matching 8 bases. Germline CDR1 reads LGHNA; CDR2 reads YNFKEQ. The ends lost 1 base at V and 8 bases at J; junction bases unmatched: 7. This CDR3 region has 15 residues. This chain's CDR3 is CASSQAIGQGYEQFF. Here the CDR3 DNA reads TGTGCCAGCAGCCAAGCGATTGGACAGGGCTATGAGCAGTTCTTC.

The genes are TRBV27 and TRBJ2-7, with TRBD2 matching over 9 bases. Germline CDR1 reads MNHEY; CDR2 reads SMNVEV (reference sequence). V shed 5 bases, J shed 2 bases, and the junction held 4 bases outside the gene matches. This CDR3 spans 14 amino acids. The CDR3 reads CASSGSGRTYEQYF. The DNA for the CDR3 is TGTGCCAGCAGTGGTAGCGGGAGAACCTACGAGCAGTACTTC.

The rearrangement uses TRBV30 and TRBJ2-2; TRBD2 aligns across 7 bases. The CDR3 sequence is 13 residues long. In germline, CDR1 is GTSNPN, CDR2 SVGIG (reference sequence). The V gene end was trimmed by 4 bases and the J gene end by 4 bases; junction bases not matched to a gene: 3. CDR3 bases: TGTGCCTGGACTAGCGGAGTCACCGGGGAGCTGTTTTTT. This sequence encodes CAWTSGVTGELFF.

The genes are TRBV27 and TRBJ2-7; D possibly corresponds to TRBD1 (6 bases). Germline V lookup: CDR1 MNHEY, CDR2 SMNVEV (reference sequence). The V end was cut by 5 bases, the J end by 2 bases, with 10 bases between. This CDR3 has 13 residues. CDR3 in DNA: TGTGCCAGCAGTACAAAGGGGGCCTACGAGCAGTACTTC. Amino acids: CASSTKGAYEQYF.

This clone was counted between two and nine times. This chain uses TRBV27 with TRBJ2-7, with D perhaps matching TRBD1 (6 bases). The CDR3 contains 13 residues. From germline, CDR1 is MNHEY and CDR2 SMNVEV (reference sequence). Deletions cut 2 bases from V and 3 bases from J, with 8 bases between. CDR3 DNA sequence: TGTGCCAGCAGTTTAGTCAGGGGCTACGAGCAGTACGTC. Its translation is CASSLVRGYEQYV.

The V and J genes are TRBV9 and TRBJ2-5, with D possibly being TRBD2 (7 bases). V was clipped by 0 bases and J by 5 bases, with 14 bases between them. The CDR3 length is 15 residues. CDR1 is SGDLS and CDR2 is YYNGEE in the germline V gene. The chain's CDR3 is CASSVATGGRETQYF. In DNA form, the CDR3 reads TGTGCCAGCAGCGTAGCTACGGGGGGCCGGGAGACCCAGTACTTC.

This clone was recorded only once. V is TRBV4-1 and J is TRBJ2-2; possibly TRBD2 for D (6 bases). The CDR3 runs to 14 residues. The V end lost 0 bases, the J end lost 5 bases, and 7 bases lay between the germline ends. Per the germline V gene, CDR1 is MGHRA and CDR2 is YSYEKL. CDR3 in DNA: TGCGCCAGCAGCCAAGAGCGGGGAACCGGGGAGCTGTTTTTT. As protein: CASSQERGTGELFF.

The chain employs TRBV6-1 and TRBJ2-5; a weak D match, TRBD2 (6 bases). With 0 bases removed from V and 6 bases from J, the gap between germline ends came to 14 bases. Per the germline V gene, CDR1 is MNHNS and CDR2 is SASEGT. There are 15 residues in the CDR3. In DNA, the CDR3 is TGTGCCAGCAGTGAAGCTAGGGCTAGCGCACAGACCCAGTACTTC. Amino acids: CASSEARASAQTQYF.

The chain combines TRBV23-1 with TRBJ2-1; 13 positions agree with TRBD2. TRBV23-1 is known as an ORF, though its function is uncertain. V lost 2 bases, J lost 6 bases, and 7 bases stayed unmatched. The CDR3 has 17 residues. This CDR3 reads CASSQGTSGGVFNEQFF. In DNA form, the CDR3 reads TGCGCCAGCAGTCAAGGAACTAGCGGGGGGGTATTCAATGAGCAGTTCTTC.